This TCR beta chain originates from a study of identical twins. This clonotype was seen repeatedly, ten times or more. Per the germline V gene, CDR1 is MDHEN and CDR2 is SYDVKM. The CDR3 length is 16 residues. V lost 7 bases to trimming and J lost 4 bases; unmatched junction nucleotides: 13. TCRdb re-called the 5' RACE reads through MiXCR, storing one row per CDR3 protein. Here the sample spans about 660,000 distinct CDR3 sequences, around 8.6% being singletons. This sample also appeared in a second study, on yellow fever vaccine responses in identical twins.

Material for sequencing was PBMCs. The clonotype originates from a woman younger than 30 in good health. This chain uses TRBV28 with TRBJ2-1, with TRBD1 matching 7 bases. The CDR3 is CASTPPPGGAYNEQFF. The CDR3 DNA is TGTGCCAGCACCCCACCCCCAGGGGGTGCGTACAATGAGCAGTTCTTC.